This TCR beta chain was sequenced during a study of sequential checkpoint blockade in melanoma. Across the study: Randomization was 1:1 between first-line nivolumab→ipilimumab and ipilimumab→nivolumab.

Assay: immunoSEQ multiplex PCR; the TCRdb copy retains only in-frame clones and omits some. The table includes approximately 8,200 clones, more than 55% detected once. Only a few counts were recorded for this clone. Trimming took off 7 bases at V and 8 bases at J, with 8 bases between the two ends. Per germline, CDR1 MNHEY and CDR2 SMNVEV (reference sequence). This CDR3 is built from 11 residues. As to treatment: randomized to nivolumab then ipilimumab (arm A) or the reverse (arm B). From thawed PBMCs, live CD3+CD8+ cells negative for CD19 and CD56 were sorted. This sample comprised CD8+ T cells sorted from blood (inferred from file names), obtained from a patient given nivolumab and ipilimumab in sequence. The gene calls are TRBV27 and TRBJ1-4; D call uncertain. The sequence derives from a human donor with melanoma. The DNA for the CDR3 is TGTGCCAGCAATTACTTGGAAAAACTGTTTTTT. This encodes CASNYLEKLFF.